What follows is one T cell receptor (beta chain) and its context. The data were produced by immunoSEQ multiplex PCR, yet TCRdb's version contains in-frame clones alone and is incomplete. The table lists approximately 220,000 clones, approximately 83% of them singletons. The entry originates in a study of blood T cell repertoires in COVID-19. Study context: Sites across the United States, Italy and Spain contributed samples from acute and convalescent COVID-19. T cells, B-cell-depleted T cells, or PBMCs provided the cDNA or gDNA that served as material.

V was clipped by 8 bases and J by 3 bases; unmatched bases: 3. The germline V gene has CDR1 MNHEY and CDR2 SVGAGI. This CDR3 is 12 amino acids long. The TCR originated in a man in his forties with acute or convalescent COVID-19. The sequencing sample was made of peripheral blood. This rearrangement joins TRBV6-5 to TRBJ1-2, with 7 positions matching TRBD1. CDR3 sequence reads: CASEGTDYGYTF. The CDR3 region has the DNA TGTGCCAGCGAGGGGACAGACTATGGCTACACCTTC.